This T cell receptor beta chain emerged from a study of T cell responses to AZD1222 COVID-19 vaccine. About the research overall: Combined were second doses at about 4 or about 12 weeks. Study-level findings and limits: Spike as a whole was targeted by vaccine-associated CD4 TCRs, dominant at 160-218 and 743-854. Nearly half of spike-specific TCRs reportedly target unmutated variant regions. Just six AZD1222 recipients tested seropositive at baseline.

Note on this clone: The antigen is not known.

TCRdb's table, derived via immunoSEQ multiplex PCR, lists solely in-frame clones and lacks some. The sample consists of 200,000 to 300,000 clones, more than 85% of them appearing once. The TCR was taken from an adult in good health. The input for sequencing was peripheral blood, taken on day 0 of AZD1222 vaccination.

For the CDR3, the DNA is TGCGCCAGCAGCTTGGGCCGAACAGGGGTCTACGAGCAGTACTTC. Translated: CASSLGRTGVYEQYF. V is TRBV5-1 and J is TRBJ2-7; 7 bases align to TRBD1. Germline lookup yields CDR1 SGHRS and CDR2 YFSETQ. V was pared by 0 bases and J by 3 bases, with 6 bases of the junction left unmatched. This CDR3 has 15 amino acids.